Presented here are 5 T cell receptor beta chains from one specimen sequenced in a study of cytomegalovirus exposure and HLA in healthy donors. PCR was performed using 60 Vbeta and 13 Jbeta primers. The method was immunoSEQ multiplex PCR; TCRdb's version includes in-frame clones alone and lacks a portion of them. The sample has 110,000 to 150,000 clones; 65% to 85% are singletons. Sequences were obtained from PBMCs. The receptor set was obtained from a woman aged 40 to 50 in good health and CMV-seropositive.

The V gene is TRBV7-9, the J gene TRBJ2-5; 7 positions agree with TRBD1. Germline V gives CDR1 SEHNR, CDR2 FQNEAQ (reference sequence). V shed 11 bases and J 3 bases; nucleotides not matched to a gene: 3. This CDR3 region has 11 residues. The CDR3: CAGTGEETQYF. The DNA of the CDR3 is TGTGCCGGAACAGGGGAAGAGACCCAGTACTTC.

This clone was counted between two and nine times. In DNA form, the CDR3 reads TGTGCCAGCAGCCCTCATACCACACAAGGCGGGCTCGAGCAGTACTTC. Amino acid sequence: CASSPHTTQGGLEQYF. The V gene is TRBV9, the J gene TRBJ2-7, with D maybe TRBD2 (5 bases). The CDR3 has 16 amino acids. The germline V gene encodes CDR1 SGDLS and CDR2 YYNGEE. Trimming shortened V by 4 bases and J by 6 bases, and 23 bases separated the two germline ends.

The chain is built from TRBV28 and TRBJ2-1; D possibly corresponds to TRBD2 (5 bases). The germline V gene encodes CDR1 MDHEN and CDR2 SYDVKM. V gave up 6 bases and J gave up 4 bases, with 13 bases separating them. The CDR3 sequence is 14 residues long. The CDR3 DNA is TGTGCCAGCAGGGAGCGGACCCCTTACAATGAGCAGTTCTTC. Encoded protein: CASRERTPYNEQFF.

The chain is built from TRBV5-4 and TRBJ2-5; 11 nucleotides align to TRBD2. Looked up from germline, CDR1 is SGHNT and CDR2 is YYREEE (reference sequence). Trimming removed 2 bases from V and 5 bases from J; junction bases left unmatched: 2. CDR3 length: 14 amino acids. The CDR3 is CASSFTSGSETQYF. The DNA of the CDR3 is TGTGCCAGCAGCTTCACTAGCGGGAGTGAGACCCAGTACTTC.

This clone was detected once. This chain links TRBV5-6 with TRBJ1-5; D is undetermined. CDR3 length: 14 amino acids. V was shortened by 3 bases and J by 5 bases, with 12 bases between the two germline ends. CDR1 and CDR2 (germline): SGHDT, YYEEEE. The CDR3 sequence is CASSSSGRDQPQHF. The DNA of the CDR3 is TGTGCCAGCAGCTCCTCGGGGAGGGATCAGCCCCAGCATTTT.